This T cell receptor (beta chain) comes out of a study of blood T cell repertoires in COVID-19. Study information: The cDNA or gDNA used as material had been derived from T cells, B-cell-depleted T cells, or PBMCs.

From germline, CDR1 is SGHRS and CDR2 YFSETQ. V was trimmed by 5 bases and J by 6 bases, leaving 23 bases between them. This CDR3 has 16 residues. As processed by the authors: Using reference gene primer amplification, nucleated cell counts were estimated. Libraries were prepared by immunoSEQ multiplex PCR; TCRdb keeps only in-frame clonotypes and omits some of them. The DNA was the basis for D and trimming; V, J and clone size are from that table. The sample contains 250,000 to 350,000 clones, nearly 90% of which appear only once. This clone was seen just once. The V call is TRBV5-1, the J call TRBJ1-1, with a possible D match to TRBD1 (6 bases). The specimen was peripheral blood. The receptor comes from a man aged 18-30 years with active or convalescent COVID-19. CDR3 nucleotides: TGCGCCAGCAGACCACCAAGAGGACAGTTTAAGGCTGAAGCTTTCTTT. Translating gives CASRPPRGQFKAEAFF.